The 22 T cell receptor beta chains reported below all come from one sample, sequenced in a study of blood T cell repertoires in COVID-19 (dated by TCRdb to about 2020). Receptor amplification or capture employed the immunoSEQ multiplex PCR assay. Held by TCRdb, this immuneACCESS table contains in-frame sequences only and omits some clones. Under half of the omission traces to an unresolved V gene where checked; the cause of the rest is unknown. In this sample the table shows some 160,000 clones, roughly 80% of which occur a single time. The ten largest clones take up over 8.5% of the sample. Sequenced: peripheral blood. Receptors were obtained from a man over 45 with active or convalescent COVID-19.

The V call is TRBV19, the J call TRBJ2-7; 9 bases agree with TRBD2. Germline V gives CDR1 LNHDA, CDR2 SQIVND (reference sequence). The CDR3 loop spans 12 amino acids. Trimming took 4 bases from V and 5 from J; bases not matched to a gene: 0. CDR3 coding DNA: TGTGCCAGTAGTACTAGCGGGAACGAGCAGTACTTC. Protein: CASSTSGNEQYF.

This clone has just one count. This chain joins TRBV2 and TRBJ1-5, with a possible D match to TRBD1 (5 bases). The CDR3 runs to 13 residues. Germline V CDR1 and CDR2: SNHLY, FYNNEI. V lost 4 bases to trimming and J lost 6 bases, with 10 bases between them. For the CDR3, the DNA is TGTGCCAGCAGTGTCCGGACAATTCAGCCCCAGCATTTT. This codes for CASSVRTIQPQHF.

The chain uses TRBV18 and TRBJ2-5; 8 bases are a match to TRBD1. V dropped 3 bases and J dropped 3; count of bases not matched to a gene: 0. Germline V gene lookup returns CDR1 KGHSH and CDR2 LQKENI. The CDR3 spans 13 residues. The CDR3 region is CASSPTGEETQYF. CDR3 coding DNA: TGTGCCAGCTCACCGACAGGGGAAGAGACCCAGTACTTC.

J is TRBJ1-1 and V is TRBV5-1, with 8 bases aligning to TRBD1. Trimming cost V 4 bases and J 1 base; bases outside gene matches: 9. The CDR3 has 16 residues. Per the germline V gene, CDR1 is SGHRS and CDR2 is YFSETQ. The CDR3 DNA reads as TGCGCCAGCAGCCCCGAGACAGGGGCCCCGAACACTGAAGCTTTCTTT. Residues: CASSPETGAPNTEAFF.

The V and J genes are TRBV7-8 and TRBJ1-4; TRBD1 agrees at 7 bases. The CDR3 has 13 residues. The ends lost 4 bases at V and 6 bases at J; junction bases unmatched: 2. The germline CDR1 and CDR2 sequences are SGHVS and FQNEAQ. Here the CDR3 reads CASSSGTDEKLFF. CDR3 sequence (DNA): TGTGCCAGCAGCTCCGGGACAGATGAAAAACTGTTTTTT.

This clone was detected only a few times. The V gene is TRBV7-9, the J gene TRBJ2-1, with a tentative D call TRBD1 (8 bases). Germline V gives CDR1 SEHNR, CDR2 FQNEAQ (reference sequence). CDR3 size: 14 residues. V lost 11 bases and J lost 9, with 23 bases in between. The CDR3 is CAARLADTGGEQFF. CDR3 coding DNA: TGTGCCGCCCGGCTAGCGGACACAGGGGGTGAGCAGTTCTTC.

This clone was counted only a few times. The chain joins TRBV13 to TRBJ2-5; 10 nucleotides agree with TRBD2. Germline trimming cut 4 bases from V and 1 base from J; bases unmatched to any gene: 3. The length of the CDR3 is 15 residues. The V gene's germline CDR1 is PRHDT and CDR2 FYEKMQ (reference sequence). The CDR3 DNA sequence: TGTGCCAGCAGCTGGGGACTAGCGCGCCAAGAGACCCAGTACTTC. This translates into CASSWGLARQETQYF. Using reference TRBV13 and TRBJ2-5 for the parts outside the CDR3, the full variable domain is AAGVIQSPRHLIKEKRETATLKCYPIPRHDTVYWYQQGPGQDPQFLISFYEKMQSDKGSIPDRFSAQQFSDYHSELNMSSLELGDSALYFCASSWGLARQETQYFGPGTRLLVL.

The chain joins TRBV7-2 to TRBJ2-7, with 7 bases matching TRBD1. Germline CDR1 and CDR2: SGHTA and FQGNSA. V lost 1 base and J lost 3; bases outside the gene matches: 12. This CDR3 comprises 17 residues. The CDR3 here is CASSLGQGALTGYEQYF. The CDR3 DNA reads TGTGCCAGCAGCTTAGGACAGGGCGCGCTGACGGGCTACGAGCAGTACTTC.

The J gene is TRBJ2-3, the V gene TRBV28; 8 nucleotides align to TRBD1. The CDR3 covers 16 residues. V lost 4 bases to trimming and J lost 5 bases; unmatched junction nucleotides: 11. The V gene's germline CDR1 is MDHEN and CDR2 SYDVKM. The CDR3 protein is CASSWPSGQGQDTQYF. CDR3 DNA: TGTGCCAGCAGTTGGCCCTCCGGACAGGGCCAAGATACGCAGTATTTT.

The V and J genes are TRBV19 and TRBJ1-4, with 9 bases that match TRBD1. V was pared by 9 bases and J by 8 bases, with 7 bases of the junction left unmatched. The CDR3 consists of 13 residues. From germline, CDR1 is LNHDA and CDR2 SQIVND (reference sequence). Here the CDR3 reads CASTGTGHEKLFF. The CDR3 DNA reads TGTGCCAGCACCGGGACAGGGCACGAAAAACTGTTTTTT.

This clone was observed a handful of times. The rearrangement uses TRBV5-1 and TRBJ2-7; D is possibly TRBD1 (6 bases). This CDR3 spans 13 amino acids. Germline CDR1 is SGHRS and CDR2 is YFSETQ. V lost 0 bases to trimming and J lost 8 bases, with 12 bases between them. The DNA of the CDR3 is TGCGCCAGCAGCTTGGAGTACAGGGAGCAGCAGTACTTC. Amino acids: CASSLEYREQQYF.

CDR3 sequence reads: CASSSVPGTGLKNTEAFF. As DNA, the CDR3 is TGTGCCAGCAGTTCGGTTCCCGGGACAGGACTAAAGAACACTGAAGCTTTCTTT. V is TRBV27 and J is TRBJ1-1; 8 nucleotides align to TRBD1. Germline V lookup: CDR1 MNHEY, CDR2 SMNVEV (reference sequence). The V and J ends lost 4 bases and 1 base, in that order; junction bases with no gene match: 14. This CDR3 spans 18 amino acids.

The chain has TRBV5-1 and TRBJ1-1; 9 bases match TRBD1. Per the germline V gene, CDR1 is SGHRS and CDR2 is YFSETQ. The junction had 7 bases not matched to a gene; V was cut back by 7 bases and J by 6 bases. There are 13 residues in the CDR3. CDR3 sequence (DNA): TGCGCCAGCTCTAGGACAGGGGATGCTGAAGCTTTCTTT. Its protein product is CASSRTGDAEAFF.

CDR3 DNA sequence: TGTGCCAGCAGTTACAGGGGTTACAATGAGCAGTTCTTC. It codes for CASSYRGYNEQFF. The rearrangement uses TRBV11-2 and TRBJ2-1; 7 bases fit TRBD1. The germline V gene has CDR1 SGHAT and CDR2 FQNNGV. The CDR3 is made up of 13 amino acids. V lost 6 bases and J lost 4; bases outside the gene matches: 3.

The V gene is TRBV19, the J gene TRBJ2-1; D perhaps matches TRBD2 (6 bases). V gave up 0 bases and J gave up 2 bases, with 8 bases separating them. This CDR3 is 15 amino acids long. Germline V lookup: CDR1 LNHDA, CDR2 SQIVND (reference sequence). DNA for the CDR3: TGTGCCAGTAGTATAGATAGCGGTCCCTACAATGAGCAGTTCTTC. It is translated as CASSIDSGPYNEQFF.

The chain recombines TRBV7-2 with TRBJ2-3; 8 positions match TRBD1. The V and J ends lost 2 bases and 1 base, in that order; junction bases with no gene match: 2. This CDR3 is 15 amino acids long. Germline CDR1 is SGHTA and CDR2 is FQGNSA. Here the CDR3 reads CASSLPTGGTDTQYF. CDR3 in DNA: TGTGCCAGCAGCTTACCGACAGGGGGCACAGATACGCAGTATTTT.

Only one count was recorded for this clone. The chain employs TRBV15 and TRBJ2-1; TRBD2 matches 9 bases. CDR3 length: 17 amino acids. The germline gives CDR1 LNHNV, CDR2 YYDKDF (reference sequence). V trimming: 0 bases; J trimming: 3 bases; junction bases outside the gene matches: 6. CDR3: CATSREDSGSFYNEQFF. The CDR3 DNA reads as TGTGCCACCAGCAGAGAAGATAGCGGGAGTTTCTACAATGAGCAGTTCTTC.

This clone was counted many times. V is TRBV28 and J is TRBJ1-6, with TRBD1 matching over 12 bases. Germline V gene data show CDR1 as MDHEN and CDR2 as SYDVKM. The CDR3 covers 16 residues. With V trimmed by 2 bases and J by 7 bases, 3 bases remained unmatched. The CDR3 reads CASSLDGTGGNSPLHF. The CDR3 nucleotides read TGTGCCAGCAGTTTAGACGGGACAGGGGGCAATTCACCCCTCCACTTT.

The DNA for the CDR3 is TGTGCCAGCAGTAATCTCGGGACAGGGTCGGGTGAAGCTTTCTTT. Its translation: CASSNLGTGSGEAFF. This chain joins TRBV28 and TRBJ1-1; 9 bases are a match to TRBD1. J lost 7 bases, V lost 5 bases, and 11 bases had no gene match. This CDR3 spans 15 amino acids. The germline CDR1 and CDR2 sequences are MDHEN and SYDVKM.

This chain joins TRBV6-6 and TRBJ2-2; tentatively, D is TRBD1 (6 bases). The CDR3 extends over 14 amino acids. Germline V gives CDR1 MNHNY, CDR2 SVGAGI (reference sequence). The V end lost 5 bases, the J end lost 4 bases, and 11 bases lay between the germline ends. The CDR3 nucleotides read TGTGCCAGCAGTCTACAGGGAAGCACCGGGGAGCTGTTTTTT. Its protein is CASSLQGSTGELFF.

This clone appeared a few times. The rearrangement joins TRBV7-3 to TRBJ2-1; 7 positions match TRBD2. The ends lost 1 base at V and 10 bases at J; junction bases unmatched: 10. Germline V gives CDR1 SGHTA, CDR2 FQGTGA. This CDR3 region has 15 residues. CDR3 in amino acids: CASSLRLGEGAEQFF. The CDR3 DNA follows: TGTGCCAGCAGCTTAAGGCTCGGGGAGGGCGCGGAGCAGTTCTTC.

The count of this clone is one. The CDR3 protein is CASSPTGLAGEQYF. The CDR3, as DNA: TGTGCCAGCAGCCCTACGGGACTAGCGGGCGAGCAGTACTTC. The chain combines TRBV14 with TRBJ2-7, with 12 nucleotides matching TRBD2. The CDR3 consists of 14 residues. V shed 4 bases, J shed 6 bases, and the junction held 4 bases outside the gene matches. CDR1 and CDR2 (germline): SGHDN, FVKESK.